A selection of T cell receptor beta chains follows, all from one sample in a study of T cell responses to AZD1222 COVID-19 vaccine. Produced via immunoSEQ multiplex PCR; TCRdb's table is partial and in-frame only. The sample gives 150,000 to 200,000 clones, roughly nine tenths of which show up once; around 3.6% is in the top ten. The input for sequencing was peripheral blood, taken 28 days after the second AZD1222 dose. The receptor set was obtained from an adult who received the AZD1222 COVID-19 vaccine. Each CDR3 is given with its conserved first and last residue. The order of the fields is clone size, J gene, V gene, D gene, CDR3 protein, CDR3 DNA. A D gene is named only where the DNA matches it firmly. A clone size is listed for some rows: how often the clone was seen (once, few, many), or a class if it is expanded.

once | TRBJ2-4 | TRBV28 | NA | CASSFTENIQYF | TGTGCCAGCAGTTTTACGGAAAACATTCAGTACTTC
NA | TRBJ1-2 | TRBV12-3/TRBV12-4 | NA | CASSLKRGYTF | TGTGCCAGCAGTTTAAAGCGGGGCTACACCTTC
NA | TRBJ2-5 | TRBV7-2 | TRBD1 | CASSLAARGWETQYF | TGTGCCAGCAGCTTAGCGGCCAGGGGGTGGGAGACCCAGTACTTC
NA | TRBJ2-5 | TRBV5-1 | TRBD2 | CASSFSSGETQYF | TGCGCCAGCAGCTTTTCTAGCGGAGAGACCCAGTACTTC
NA | TRBJ1-1 | TRBV6-5 | TRBD1 | CASRPGQGQNTEAFF | TGTGCCAGCAGGCCGGGACAGGGACAGAACACTGAAGCTTTCTTT
once | TRBJ2-1 | TRBV19 | TRBD2 | CASSFFSGQGSYNEQFF | TGTGCCAGTAGTTTCTTTAGCGGGCAAGGCTCCTACAATGAGCAGTTCTTC
NA | TRBJ1-6 | TRBV9 | NA | CASSPADGIPPHSPLHF | TGTGCCAGCAGCCCCGCCGATGGTATCCCACCACATTCACCCCTCCACTTT
NA | TRBJ1-5 | TRBV5-1 | NA | CASSPGGGNQPQHF | TGCGCCAGCAGTCCCGGAGGGGGCAATCAGCCCCAGCATTTT
NA | TRBJ1-1 | TRBV4-1 | NA | CASSQDARGVDTEAFF | TGCGCCAGCAGCCAAGATGCCCGAGGGGTGGACACTGAAGCTTTCTTT
NA | TRBJ1-5 | TRBV19 | NA | CASSATGYSNQPQHF | TGTGCCAGTAGCGCGACAGGTTATAGCAATCAGCCCCAGCATTTT
NA | TRBJ1-1 | TRBV11-3 | NA | CASSFDSKNTEAFF | TGTGCCAGCAGCTTCGACAGCAAGAACACTGAAGCTTTCTTT
few | TRBJ2-7 | TRBV24-1 | TRBD1 | CATSDLTGGAEEQYF | TGTGCCACCAGTGATCTAACAGGGGGCGCGGAGGAGCAGTACTTC
NA | TRBJ1-6 | TRBV25-1 | TRBD1 | CARLSGTGNSPLHF | TGTGCCAGATTATCCGGGACAGGGAATTCACCCCTCCACTTT
NA | TRBJ2-2 | TRBV19 | NA | CASTNTGELFF | TGTGCCAGTACTAATACCGGGGAGCTGTTTTTT
NA | TRBJ2-7 | TRBV6-6 | TRBD1 | CASSSRDSKYEQYF | TGTGCCAGCAGTAGCCGGGACAGTAAGTACGAGCAGTACTTC
NA | TRBJ2-3 | TRBV27 | NA | CASSHSTDTQYF | TGTGCCAGCAGTCATAGCACAGATACGCAGTATTTT
NA | TRBJ1-1 | TRBV2 | TRBD1 | CASSEVGTDNTEAFF | TGTGCCAGCAGTGAGGTCGGGACAGATAACACTGAAGCTTTCTTT
NA | TRBJ2-7 | TRBV28 | TRBD2 | CASSSRLAGGLTYEQYF | TGTGCCAGCAGTTCCCGACTAGCGGGAGGGCTAACCTACGAGCAGTACTTC
NA | TRBJ1-2 | TRBV7-2 | NA | CASSSPRLYGYTF | TGTGCCAGCAGCTCCCCGAGGTTGTATGGCTACACCTTC
once | TRBJ2-1 | TRBV11-3 | TRBD2 | CASRWLAGVSNEQFF | TGTGCCAGCAGATGGCTAGCGGGAGTTTCCAATGAGCAGTTCTTC
NA | TRBJ2-7 | TRBV7-8 | TRBD2 | CASSLDRGGSYEQYF | TGTGCCAGCAGCTTAGATCGGGGGGGGTCCTACGAGCAGTACTTC
NA | TRBJ2-7 | TRBV15 | TRBD1 | CATRGQGYEQYF | TGTGCCACCAGGGGACAGGGCTACGAGCAGTACTTC
NA | TRBJ2-1 | TRBV2 | NA | CASTLDTYNEQFF | TGTGCCAGCACCCTCGACACTTACAATGAGCAGTTCTTC
few | TRBJ2-7 | TRBV30 | NA | CAWRRATYEQYF | TGTGCCTGGAGACGAGCTACCTACGAGCAGTACTTC
NA | TRBJ1-6 | TRBV11-2 | NA | CASSLVPLGGSYNSPLHF | TGTGCCAGCAGCTTAGTTCCCTTAGGGGGCTCCTATAATTCACCCCTCCACTTT
NA | TRBJ2-7 | TRBV7-2 | NA | CASSLVEGSFYEQYF | TGTGCCAGCAGCTTAGTGGAGGGGTCCTTCTACGAGCAGTACTTC
NA | TRBJ2-1 | TRBV19 | TRBD1 | CASSNDRAYEQFF | TGTGCCAGTAGTAACGACAGGGCCTATGAGCAGTTCTTC
NA | TRBJ2-7 | TRBV19 | TRBD1 | CASSTGTGVHEQYF | TGTGCCAGTAGTACCGGGACAGGGGTCCACGAGCAGTACTTC
NA | TRBJ2-5 | TRBV27 | NA | CASRHREGGPQYF | TGTGCCAGCAGGCACAGGGAAGGGGGGCCCCAGTACTTC
NA | TRBJ2-7 | TRBV19 | NA | CASKKRSNLSPGPTSYEQYF | TGTGCCAGTAAAAAAAGGTCGAATTTGTCACCGGGACCTACCTCCTACGAGCAGTACTTC
NA | TRBJ1-5 | TRBV6-6 | NA | CASGRVDNQPQHF | TGTGCCTCCGGGAGGGTGGACAATCAGCCCCAGCATTTT
NA | TRBJ2-1 | TRBV11-3 | TRBD2 | CASSNSTLASSYNEQFF | TGTGCCAGCAGCAATTCTACACTAGCGAGCTCCTACAATGAGCAGTTCTTC
NA | TRBJ1-1 | TRBV18 | TRBD1 | CASSEGQRGTEAFF | TGTGCCAGCTCAGAGGGACAGAGAGGGACTGAAGCTTTCTTT
NA | TRBJ2-7 | TRBV5-1 | NA | CASSLDYEQYF | TGCGCCAGCAGCCTAGACTACGAGCAGTACTTC
NA | TRBJ1-4 | TRBV4-3 | NA | CASSQDRVTNEKLFF | TGCGCCAGCAGCCAAGACAGGGTTACTAATGAAAAACTGTTTTTT
NA | TRBJ2-1 | TRBV27 | TRBD2 | CASILSGRAPYNEQFF | TGTGCCAGCATTCTAAGCGGGAGGGCCCCCTACAATGAGCAGTTCTTC
NA | TRBJ2-2 | TRBV7-9 | NA | CASSQDSNTGELFF | TGTGCCAGCAGCCAGGATTCGAACACCGGGGAGCTGTTTTTT
NA | TRBJ1-1 | TRBV7-2 | NA | CASSLIVEGKAFF | TGTGCCAGCAGCTTGATAGTTGAAGGGAAAGCTTTCTTT
NA | TRBJ2-7 | TRBV11-2 | TRBD1 | CASTTGTEQYF | TGTGCCAGCACGACAGGGACCGAGCAGTACTTC
NA | TRBJ2-1 | TRBV6-1 | NA | CASSERGGWKFF | TGTGCCAGCAGTGAAAGAGGTGGGTGGAAGTTCTTC
NA | TRBJ2-7 | TRBV23-1 | NA | CASIRTEHYEQYF | TGCGCCAGCATTCGGACAGAACACTACGAGCAGTACTTC
NA | TRBJ2-7 | TRBV6-2/TRBV6-3 | TRBD1 | CASSYPPYRDRGYEQYF | TGTGCCAGCAGTTACCCGCCTTACCGGGACAGGGGCTACGAGCAGTACTTC